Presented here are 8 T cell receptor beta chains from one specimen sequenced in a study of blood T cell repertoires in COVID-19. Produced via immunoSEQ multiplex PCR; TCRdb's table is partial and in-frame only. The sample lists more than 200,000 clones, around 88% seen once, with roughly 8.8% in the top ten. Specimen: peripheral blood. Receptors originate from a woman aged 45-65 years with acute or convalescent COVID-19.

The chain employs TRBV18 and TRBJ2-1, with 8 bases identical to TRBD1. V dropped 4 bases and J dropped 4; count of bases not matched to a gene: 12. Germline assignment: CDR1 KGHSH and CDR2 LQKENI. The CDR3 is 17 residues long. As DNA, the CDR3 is TGTGCCAGCTCACGACAGGGGAGGAGGGAATGGTACAATGAGCAGTTCTTC. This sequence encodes CASSRQGRREWYNEQFF.

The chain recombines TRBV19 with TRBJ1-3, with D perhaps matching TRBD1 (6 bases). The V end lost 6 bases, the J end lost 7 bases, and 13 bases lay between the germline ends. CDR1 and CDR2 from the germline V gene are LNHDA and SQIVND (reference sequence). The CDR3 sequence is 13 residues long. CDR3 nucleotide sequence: TGTGCCAGTAGCCATCAGGGGAGCAACACCATATATTTT. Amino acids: CASSHQGSNTIYF.

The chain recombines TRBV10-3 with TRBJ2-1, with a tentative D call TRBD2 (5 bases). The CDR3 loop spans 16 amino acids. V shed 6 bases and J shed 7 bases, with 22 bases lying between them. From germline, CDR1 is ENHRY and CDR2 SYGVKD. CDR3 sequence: CAISDPGRPGGNEQFF. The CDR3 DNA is TGTGCCATCAGCGACCCGGGAAGGCCGGGTGGGAATGAGCAGTTCTTC.

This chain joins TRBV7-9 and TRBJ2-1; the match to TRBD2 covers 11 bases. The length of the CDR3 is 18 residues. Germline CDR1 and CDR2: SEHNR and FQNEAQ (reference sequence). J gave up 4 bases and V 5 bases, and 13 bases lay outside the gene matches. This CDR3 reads CASSPRENSGRGYNEQFF. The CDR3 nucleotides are TGTGCCAGCAGCCCTCGGGAAAATAGCGGGAGGGGGTACAATGAGCAGTTCTTC.

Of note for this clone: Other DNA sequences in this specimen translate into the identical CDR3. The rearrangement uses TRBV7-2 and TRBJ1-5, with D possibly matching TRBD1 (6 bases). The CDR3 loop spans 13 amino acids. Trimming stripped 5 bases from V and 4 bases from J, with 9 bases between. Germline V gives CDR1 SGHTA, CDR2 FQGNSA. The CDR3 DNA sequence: TGTGCCAGCAGCCTCACAGGGAATCAGCCCCAGCATTTT. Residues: CASSLTGNQPQHF. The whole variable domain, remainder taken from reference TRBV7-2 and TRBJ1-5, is GAGVSQSPSNKVTEKGKDVELRCDPISGHTALYWYRQSLGQGLEFLIYFQGNSAPDKSGLPSDRFSAERTGGSVSTLTIQRTQQEDSAVYLCASSLTGNQPQHFGDGTRLSIL.

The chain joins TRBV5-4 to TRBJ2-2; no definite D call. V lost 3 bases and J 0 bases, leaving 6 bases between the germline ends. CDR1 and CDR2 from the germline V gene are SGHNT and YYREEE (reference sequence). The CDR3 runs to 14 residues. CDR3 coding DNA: TGTGCCAGCAGCTCGTTCGCGAACACCGGGGAGCTGTTTTTT. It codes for CASSSFANTGELFF.

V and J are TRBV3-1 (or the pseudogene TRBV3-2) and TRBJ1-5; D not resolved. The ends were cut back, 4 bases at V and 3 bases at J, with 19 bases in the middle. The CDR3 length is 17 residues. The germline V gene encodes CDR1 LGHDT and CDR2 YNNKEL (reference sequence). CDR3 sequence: CASSPNPEVGFNQPQHF. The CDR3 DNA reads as TGTGCCAGCAGCCCTAACCCGGAGGTGGGATTCAATCAGCCCCAGCATTTT.

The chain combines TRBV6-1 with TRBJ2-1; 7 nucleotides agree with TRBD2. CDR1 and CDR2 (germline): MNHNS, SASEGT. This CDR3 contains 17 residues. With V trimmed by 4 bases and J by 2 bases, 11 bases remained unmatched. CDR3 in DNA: TGTGCCAGCAGTGCCCATCCTAGCGGCGGGACCTACAATGAGCAGTTCTTC. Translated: CASSAHPSGGTYNEQFF.